This T cell receptor (beta chain) derives from a study of neurological immune-mediated disorders. This CDR3 is 18 amino acids long. Germline V gene sequence: CDR1 LGHNA, CDR2 YNFKEQ. Trimming removed 0 bases from V and 3 bases from J; junction bases left unmatched: 14. One entry per CDR3 protein results from TCRdb running MiXCR on the 5' RACE reads. Of tens of thousands of distinct CDR3 sequences in the sample, 2.5% to 3.5% are singletons; the top ten hold about 16%. Notes on the study in general: Patients with HTLV-1-associated myelopathy had the highest level of TCR clonal expansion, whereas patients with multiple sclerosis had the lowest level, falling beneath the level found in healthy controls. The multiple sclerosis repertoire cluster was not associated with any clinical or MRI feature, with the authors stating that larger cohorts are needed. Subjects shared no identical expanded-clone CDR3 amino acid sequences, suggesting private TCR-beta repertoires in all groups.

PBMCs numbering 2 million and stored at -80 C yielded the unsorted libraries. This clonotype was detected ten times or more. Its antigen is currently unknown. The rearrangement joins TRBV4-2 to TRBJ2-7, with 7 positions matching TRBD2. The sample was PBMCs. The clonotype comes from a woman between 45 and 65 years old with multiple sclerosis. CDR3 DNA sequence: TGTGCCAGCAGCCAAGAGTTGGGCGCTCCGGGACTACACTACGAGCAGTACTTC. It codes for CASSQELGAPGLHYEQYF.